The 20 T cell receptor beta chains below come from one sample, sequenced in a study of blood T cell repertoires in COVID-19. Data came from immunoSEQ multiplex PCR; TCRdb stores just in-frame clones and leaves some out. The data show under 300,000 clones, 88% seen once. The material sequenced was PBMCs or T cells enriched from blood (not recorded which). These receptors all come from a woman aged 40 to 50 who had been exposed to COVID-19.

The CDR3 DNA sequence: TGCGCCAGCAGCATGGCTGGTCTCCCCTACGAGCAGTACGTC. It translates to CASSMAGLPYEQYV. This sequence joins TRBV4-1 and TRBJ2-7; D gene uncertain. The CDR3 extends over 14 amino acids. In germline, CDR1 is MGHRA, CDR2 YSYEKL. Trimming stripped 5 bases from V and 2 bases from J, with 13 bases between.

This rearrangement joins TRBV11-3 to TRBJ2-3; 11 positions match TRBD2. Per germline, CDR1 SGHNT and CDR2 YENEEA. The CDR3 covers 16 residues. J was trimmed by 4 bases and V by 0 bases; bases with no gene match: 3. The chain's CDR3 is CASSLELAGEPDTQYF. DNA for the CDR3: TGTGCCAGCAGCTTAGAACTAGCGGGAGAACCAGATACGCAGTATTTT. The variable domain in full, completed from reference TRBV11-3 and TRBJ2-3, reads EAGVVQSPRYKIIEKKQPVAFWCNPISGHNTLYWYLQNLGQGPELLIRYENEEAVDDSQLPKDRFSAERLKGVDSTLKIQPAELGDSAVYLCASSLELAGEPDTQYFGPGTRLTVL.

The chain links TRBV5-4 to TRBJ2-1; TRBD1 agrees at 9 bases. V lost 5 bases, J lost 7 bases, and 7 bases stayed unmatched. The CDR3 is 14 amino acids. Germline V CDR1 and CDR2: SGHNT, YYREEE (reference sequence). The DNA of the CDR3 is TGTGCCAGCAGTACGACAGGGGGAAGGAATGAGCAGTTCTTC. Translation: CASSTTGGRNEQFF. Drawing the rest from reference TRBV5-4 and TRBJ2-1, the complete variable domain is ETGVTQSPTHLIKTRGQQVTLRCSSQSGHNTVSWYQQALGQGPQFIFQYYREEENGRGNFPPRFSGLQFPNYSSELNVNALELDDSALYLCASSTTGGRNEQFFGPGTRLTVL.

The CDR3 here is CAIKGDSEDEQYF. CDR3 nucleotide sequence: TGTGCCATCAAAGGGGACAGCGAAGACGAGCAGTACTTC. The chain couples TRBV10-3 to TRBJ2-7; the match to TRBD1 covers 7 bases. V lost 7 bases and J lost 5; bases outside the gene matches: 8. The CDR3 runs 13 residues. Germline V gene data show CDR1 as ENHRY and CDR2 as SYGVKD.

CDR3 in DNA: TGTGCCAGCAAGACTGTCTTGAGCTCCTATAATTCACCCCTCCACTTT. Translated: CASKTVLSSYNSPLHF. The chain has TRBV27 and TRBJ1-6; D call uncertain. The CDR3 extends over 16 amino acids. Trimming stripped 7 bases from V and 0 bases from J, with 13 bases between. CDR1 is MNHEY, CDR2 SMNVEV, per germline (reference sequence).

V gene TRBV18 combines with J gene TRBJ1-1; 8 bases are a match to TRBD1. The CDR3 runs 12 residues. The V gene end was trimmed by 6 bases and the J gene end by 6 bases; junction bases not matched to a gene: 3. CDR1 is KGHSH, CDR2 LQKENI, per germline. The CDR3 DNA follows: TGTGCCAGCTCGCGGACAGGGTCTGAAGCTTTCTTT. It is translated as CASSRTGSEAFF.

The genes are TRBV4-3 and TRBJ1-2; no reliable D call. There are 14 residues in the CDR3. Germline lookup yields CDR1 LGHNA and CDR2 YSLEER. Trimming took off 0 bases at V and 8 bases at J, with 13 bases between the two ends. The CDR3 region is CASSQENRGGGYTF. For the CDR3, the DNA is TGCGCCAGCAGCCAAGAGAACAGAGGCGGGGGCTACACCTTC.

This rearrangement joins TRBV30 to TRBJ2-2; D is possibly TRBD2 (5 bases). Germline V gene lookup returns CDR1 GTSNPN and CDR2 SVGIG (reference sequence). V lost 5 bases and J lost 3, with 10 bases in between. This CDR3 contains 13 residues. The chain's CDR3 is CAWARDYTGELFF. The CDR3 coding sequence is TGTGCCTGGGCCCGGGATTACACCGGGGAGCTGTTTTTT.

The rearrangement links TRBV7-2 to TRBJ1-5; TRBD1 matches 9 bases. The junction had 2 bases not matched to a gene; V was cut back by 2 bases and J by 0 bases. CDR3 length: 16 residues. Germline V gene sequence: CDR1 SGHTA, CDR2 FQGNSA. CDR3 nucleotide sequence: TGTGCCAGCAGCTTAATGGGACAGGGTAGCAATCAGCCCCAGCATTTT. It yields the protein CASSLMGQGSNQPQHF.

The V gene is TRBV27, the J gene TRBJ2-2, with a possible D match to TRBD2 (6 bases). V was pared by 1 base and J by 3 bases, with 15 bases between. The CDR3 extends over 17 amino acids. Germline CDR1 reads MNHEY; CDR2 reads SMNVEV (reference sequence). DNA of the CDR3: TGTGCCAGCAGTTTATTGGGGGACTCACTACACACCGGGGAGCTGTTTTTT. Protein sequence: CASSLLGDSLHTGELFF.

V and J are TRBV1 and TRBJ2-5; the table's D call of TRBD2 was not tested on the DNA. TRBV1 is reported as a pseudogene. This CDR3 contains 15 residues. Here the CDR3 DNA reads TGCACCAGCAGCGAGGCCGGGGGGGCCCGGGAGACCCAGTACTTC. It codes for CTSSEAGGARETQYF.

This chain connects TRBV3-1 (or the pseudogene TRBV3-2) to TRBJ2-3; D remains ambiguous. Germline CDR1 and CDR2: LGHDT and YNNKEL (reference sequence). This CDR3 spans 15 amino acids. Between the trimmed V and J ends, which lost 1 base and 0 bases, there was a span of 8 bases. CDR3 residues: CASSQGAASTDTQYF. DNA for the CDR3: TGTGCCAGCAGCCAAGGGGCAGCTAGCACAGATACGCAGTATTTT.

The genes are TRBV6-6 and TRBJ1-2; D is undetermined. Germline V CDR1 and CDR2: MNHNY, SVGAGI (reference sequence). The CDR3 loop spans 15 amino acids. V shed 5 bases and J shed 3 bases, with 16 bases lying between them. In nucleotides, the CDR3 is TGTGCCAGCAGTACCCCGGAGGAGGGTCACTATGGCTACACCTTC. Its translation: CASSTPEEGHYGYTF.

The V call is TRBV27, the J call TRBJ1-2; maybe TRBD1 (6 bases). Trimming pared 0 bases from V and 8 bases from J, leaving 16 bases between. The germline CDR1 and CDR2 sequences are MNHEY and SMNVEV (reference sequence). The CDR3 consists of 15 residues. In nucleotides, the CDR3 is TGTGCCAGCAGTTTATCATACAGGGAATTGGAAGGCTACACCTTC. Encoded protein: CASSLSYRELEGYTF.

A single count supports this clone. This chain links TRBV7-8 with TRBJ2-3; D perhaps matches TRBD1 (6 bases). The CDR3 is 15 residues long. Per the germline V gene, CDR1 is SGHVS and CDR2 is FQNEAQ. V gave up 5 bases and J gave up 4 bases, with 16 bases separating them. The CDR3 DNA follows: TGTGCCAGCAGCATCCAGGGGAAGGGCGCAGATACGCAGTATTTT. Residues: CASSIQGKGADTQYF.

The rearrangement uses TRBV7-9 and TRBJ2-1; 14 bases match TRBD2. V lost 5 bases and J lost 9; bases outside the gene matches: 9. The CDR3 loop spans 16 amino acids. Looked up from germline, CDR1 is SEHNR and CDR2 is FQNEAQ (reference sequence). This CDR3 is CASSVRTSGRNSEQFF. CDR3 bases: TGTGCCAGCAGCGTGCGGACTAGCGGGAGGAATAGTGAGCAGTTCTTC. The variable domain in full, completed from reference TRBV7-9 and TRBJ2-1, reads DTGVSQNPRHKITKRGQNVTFRCDPISEHNRLYWYRQTLGQGPEFLTYFQNEAQLEKSRLLSDRFSAERPKGSFSTLEIQRTEQGDSAMYLCASSVRTSGRNSEQFFGPGTRLTVL.

The CDR3 nucleotides read TGTGCCAGCGAAGGACAGGGGGCCTCGGTGGGCCATGGCTACACCTTC. Translated: CASEGQGASVGHGYTF. The J gene is TRBJ1-2, the V gene TRBV7-9, with 11 bases aligning to TRBD1. The CDR3 covers 16 residues. Trimming at V came to 8 bases and at J to 6 bases, leaving 14 bases not matched to a gene. Germline-derived CDR1 and CDR2 are SEHNR and FQNEAQ (reference sequence). The whole variable domain, remainder taken from reference TRBV7-9 and TRBJ1-2, is DTGVSQNPRHKITKRGQNVTFRCDPISEHNRLYWYRQTLGQGPEFLTYFQNEAQLEKSRLLSDRFSAERPKGSFSTLEIQRTEQGDSAMYLCASEGQGASVGHGYTFGSGTRLTVV.

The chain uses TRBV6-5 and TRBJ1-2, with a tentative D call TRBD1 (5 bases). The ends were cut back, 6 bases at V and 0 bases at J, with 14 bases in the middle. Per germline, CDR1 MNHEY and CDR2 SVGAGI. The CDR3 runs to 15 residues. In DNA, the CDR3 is TGTGCCAGCAGCTACACAGGAAAGGCTAACTATGGCTACACCTTC. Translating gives CASSYTGKANYGYTF.

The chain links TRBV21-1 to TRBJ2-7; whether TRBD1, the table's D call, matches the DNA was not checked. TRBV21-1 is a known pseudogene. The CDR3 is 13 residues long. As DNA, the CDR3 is TGTGCCAGCAGCGCCACAGGGTCCGGCGAGCAGTACGTC. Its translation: CASSATGSGEQYV.

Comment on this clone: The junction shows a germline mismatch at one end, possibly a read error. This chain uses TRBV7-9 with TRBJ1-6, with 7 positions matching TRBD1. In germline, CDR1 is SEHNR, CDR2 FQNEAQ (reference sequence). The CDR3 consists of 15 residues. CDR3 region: CASSSQGSFNSPLHF. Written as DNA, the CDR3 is TGTGCCAGCAGCTCACAGGGGTCCTTTAATTCACCCCTCCACTTT.